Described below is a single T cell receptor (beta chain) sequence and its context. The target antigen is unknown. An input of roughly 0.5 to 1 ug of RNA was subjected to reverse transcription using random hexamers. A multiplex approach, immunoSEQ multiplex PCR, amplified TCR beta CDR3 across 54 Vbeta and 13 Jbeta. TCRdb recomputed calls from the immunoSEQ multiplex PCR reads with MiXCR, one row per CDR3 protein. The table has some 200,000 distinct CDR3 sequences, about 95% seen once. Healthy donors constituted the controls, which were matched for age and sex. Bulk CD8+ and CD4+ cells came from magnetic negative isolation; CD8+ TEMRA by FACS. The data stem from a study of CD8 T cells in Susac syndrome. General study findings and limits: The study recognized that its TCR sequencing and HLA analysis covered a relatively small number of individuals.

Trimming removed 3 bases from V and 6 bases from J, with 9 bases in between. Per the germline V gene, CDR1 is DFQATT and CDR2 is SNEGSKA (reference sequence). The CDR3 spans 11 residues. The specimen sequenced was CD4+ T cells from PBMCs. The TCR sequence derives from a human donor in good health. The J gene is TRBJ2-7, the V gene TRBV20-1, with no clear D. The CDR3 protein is CSASSTLEQYF. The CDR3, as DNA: TGCAGTGCTAGTTCGACCCTCGAGCAGTACTTC.